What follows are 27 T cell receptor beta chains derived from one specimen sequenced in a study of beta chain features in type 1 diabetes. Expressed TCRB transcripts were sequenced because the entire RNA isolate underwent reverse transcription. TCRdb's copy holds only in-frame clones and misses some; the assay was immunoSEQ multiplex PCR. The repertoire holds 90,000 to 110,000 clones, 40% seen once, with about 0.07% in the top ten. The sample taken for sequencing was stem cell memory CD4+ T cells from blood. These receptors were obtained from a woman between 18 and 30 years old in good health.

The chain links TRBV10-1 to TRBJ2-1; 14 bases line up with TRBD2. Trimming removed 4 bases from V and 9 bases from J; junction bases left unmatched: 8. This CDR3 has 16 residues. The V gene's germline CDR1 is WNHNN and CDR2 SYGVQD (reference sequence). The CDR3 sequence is CASSATGLAGVGEQFF. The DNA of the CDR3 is TGCGCCAGCAGTGCCACGGGACTAGCGGGAGTCGGTGAGCAGTTCTTC.

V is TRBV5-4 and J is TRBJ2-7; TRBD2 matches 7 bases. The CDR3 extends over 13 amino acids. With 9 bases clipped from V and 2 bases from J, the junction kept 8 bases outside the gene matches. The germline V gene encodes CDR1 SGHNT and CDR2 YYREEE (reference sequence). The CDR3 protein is CATARESTYEQYF. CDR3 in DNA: TGTGCCACCGCGCGGGAGAGCACCTACGAGCAGTACTTC.

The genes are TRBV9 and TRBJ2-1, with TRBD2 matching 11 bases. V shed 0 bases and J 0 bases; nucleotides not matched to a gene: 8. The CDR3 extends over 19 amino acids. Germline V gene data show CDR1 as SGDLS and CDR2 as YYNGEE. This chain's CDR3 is CASSVELAGALSSYNEQFF. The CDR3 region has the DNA TGTGCCAGCAGCGTAGAACTAGCGGGAGCCCTCAGCTCCTACAATGAGCAGTTCTTC.

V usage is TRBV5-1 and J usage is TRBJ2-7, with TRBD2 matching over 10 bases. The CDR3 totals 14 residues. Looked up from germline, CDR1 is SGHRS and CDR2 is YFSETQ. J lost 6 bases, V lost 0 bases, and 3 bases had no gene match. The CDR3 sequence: CASSLGLAGAEQYF. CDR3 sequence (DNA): TGCGCCAGCAGCTTGGGTCTAGCGGGAGCCGAGCAGTACTTC. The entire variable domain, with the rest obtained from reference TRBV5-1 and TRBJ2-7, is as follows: KAGVTQTPRYLIKTRGQQVTLSCSPISGHRSVSWYQQTPGQGLQFLFEYFSETQRNKGNFPGRFSGRQFSNSRSEMNVSTLELGDSALYLCASSLGLAGAEQYFGPGTRLTVT.

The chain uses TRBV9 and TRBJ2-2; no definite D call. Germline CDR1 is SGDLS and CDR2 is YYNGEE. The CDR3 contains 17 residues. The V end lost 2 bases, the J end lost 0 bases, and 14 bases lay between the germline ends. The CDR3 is CASSVEMSSPNTGELFF. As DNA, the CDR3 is TGTGCCAGCAGCGTTGAGATGAGCTCCCCGAACACCGGGGAGCTGTTTTTT.

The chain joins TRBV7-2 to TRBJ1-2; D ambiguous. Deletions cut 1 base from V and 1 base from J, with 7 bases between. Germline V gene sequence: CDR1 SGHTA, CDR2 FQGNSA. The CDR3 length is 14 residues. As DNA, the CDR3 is TGTGCCAGCAGCTTAGGAGATTTTAACTATGGCTACACCTTC. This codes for CASSLGDFNYGYTF.

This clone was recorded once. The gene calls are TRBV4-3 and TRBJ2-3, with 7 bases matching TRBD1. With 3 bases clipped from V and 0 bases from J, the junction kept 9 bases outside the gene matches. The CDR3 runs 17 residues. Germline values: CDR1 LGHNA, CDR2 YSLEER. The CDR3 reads CASSHSPDRSSTDTQYF. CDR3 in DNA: TGCGCCAGCAGCCATTCCCCGGACAGGAGTAGCACAGATACGCAGTATTTT.

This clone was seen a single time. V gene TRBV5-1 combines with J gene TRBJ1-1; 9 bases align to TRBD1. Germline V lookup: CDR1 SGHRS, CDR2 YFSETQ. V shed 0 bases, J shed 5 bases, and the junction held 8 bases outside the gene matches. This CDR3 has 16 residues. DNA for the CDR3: TGCGCCAGCAGCTTGGGGGGGACAGGGACGGGTACTGAAGCTTTCTTT. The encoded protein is CASSLGGTGTGTEAFF. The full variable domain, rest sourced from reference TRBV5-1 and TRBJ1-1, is KAGVTQTPRYLIKTRGQQVTLSCSPISGHRSVSWYQQTPGQGLQFLFEYFSETQRNKGNFPGRFSGRQFSNSRSEMNVSTLELGDSALYLCASSLGGTGTGTEAFFGQGTRLTVV.

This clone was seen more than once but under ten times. CDR3 residues: CASSAGTEYEQFF. As DNA, the CDR3 is TGTGCCAGCAGCGCCGGGACAGAATATGAGCAGTTCTTC. The chain couples TRBV7-3 to TRBJ2-1, with 7 nucleotides matching TRBD1. After removal of 5 bases from V and 8 bases from J, the junction contained 6 bases not matched to a gene. The germline gives CDR1 SGHTA, CDR2 FQGTGA. The CDR3 loop spans 13 amino acids.

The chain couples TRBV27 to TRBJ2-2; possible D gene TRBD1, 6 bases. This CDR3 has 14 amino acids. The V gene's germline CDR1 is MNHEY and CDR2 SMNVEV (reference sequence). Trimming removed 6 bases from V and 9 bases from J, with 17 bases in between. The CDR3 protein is CASSDRPRWRELFF. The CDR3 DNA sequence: TGTGCCAGCAGCGACAGGCCCCGATGGAGGGAGCTGTTTTTT.

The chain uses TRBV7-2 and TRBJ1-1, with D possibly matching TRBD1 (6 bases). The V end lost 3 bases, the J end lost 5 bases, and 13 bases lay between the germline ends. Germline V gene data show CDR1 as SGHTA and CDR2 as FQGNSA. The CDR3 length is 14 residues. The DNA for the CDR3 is TGTGCCAGCAGCTTTTCCAGGGGCGGGACTGAAGCTTTCTTT. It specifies CASSFSRGGTEAFF. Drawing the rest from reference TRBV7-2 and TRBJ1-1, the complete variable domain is GAGVSQSPSNKVTEKGKDVELRCDPISGHTALYWYRQSLGQGLEFLIYFQGNSAPDKSGLPSDRFSAERTGGSVSTLTIQRTQQEDSAVYLCASSFSRGGTEAFFGQGTRLTVV.

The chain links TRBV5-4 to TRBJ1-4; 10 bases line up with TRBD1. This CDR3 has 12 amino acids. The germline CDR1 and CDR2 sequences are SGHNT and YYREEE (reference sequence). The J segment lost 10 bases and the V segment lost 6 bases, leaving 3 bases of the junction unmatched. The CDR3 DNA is TGTGCCAGCACTCGGGACAGGGGAAAACTGTTTTTT. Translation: CASTRDRGKLFF. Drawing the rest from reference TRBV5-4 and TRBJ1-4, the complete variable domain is ETGVTQSPTHLIKTRGQQVTLRCSSQSGHNTVSWYQQALGQGPQFIFQYYREEENGRGNFPPRFSGLQFPNYSSELNVNALELDDSALYLCASTRDRGKLFFGSGTQLSVL.

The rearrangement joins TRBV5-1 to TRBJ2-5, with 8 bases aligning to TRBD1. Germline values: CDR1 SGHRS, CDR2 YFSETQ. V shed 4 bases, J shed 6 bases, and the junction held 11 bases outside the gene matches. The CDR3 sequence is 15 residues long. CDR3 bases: TGCGCCAGCAGCGGGGGGACAGGTCCGGTCCAGACCCAGTACTTC. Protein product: CASSGGTGPVQTQYF.

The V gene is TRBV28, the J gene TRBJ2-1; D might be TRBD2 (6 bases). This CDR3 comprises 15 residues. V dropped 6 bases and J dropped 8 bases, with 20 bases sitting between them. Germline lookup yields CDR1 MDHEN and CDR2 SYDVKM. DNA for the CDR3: TGTGCCAGCAGGCCGACTAGTCCATCCGGGTATGAGCAGTTCTTC. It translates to CASRPTSPSGYEQFF.

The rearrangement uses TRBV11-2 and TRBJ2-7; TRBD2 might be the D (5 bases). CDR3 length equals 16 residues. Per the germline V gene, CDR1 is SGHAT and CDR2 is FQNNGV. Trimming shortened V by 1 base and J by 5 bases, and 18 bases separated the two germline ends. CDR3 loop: CASSLGGLFPLHEQYF. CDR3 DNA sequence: TGTGCCAGCAGCTTAGGTGGACTTTTCCCCCTCCACGAGCAGTACTTC.

The CDR3 DNA sequence: TGTGCCAGCAGCCCGCAGGGTGTTGCAGATACGCAGTATTTT. Residues: CASSPQGVADTQYF. The chain links TRBV5-4 to TRBJ2-3; TRBD1 might be the D (5 bases). The CDR3 has 14 residues. V lost 4 bases and J 4 bases, leaving 13 bases between the germline ends. Germline lookup yields CDR1 SGHNT and CDR2 YYREEE (reference sequence).

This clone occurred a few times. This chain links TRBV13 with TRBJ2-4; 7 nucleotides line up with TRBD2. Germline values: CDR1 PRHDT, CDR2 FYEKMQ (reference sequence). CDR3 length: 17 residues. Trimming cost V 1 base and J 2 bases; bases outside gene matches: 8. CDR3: CASSLVGLPVTKNIQYF. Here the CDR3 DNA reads TGTGCCAGCAGCTTAGTGGGACTACCCGTTACCAAAAACATTCAGTACTTC.

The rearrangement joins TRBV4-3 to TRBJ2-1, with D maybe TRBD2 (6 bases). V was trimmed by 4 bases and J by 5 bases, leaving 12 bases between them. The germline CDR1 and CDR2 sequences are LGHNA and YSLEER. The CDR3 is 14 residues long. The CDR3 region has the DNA TGCGCCAGCAGCCCTTTAGCGGAGGACAATGAGCAGTTCTTC. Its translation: CASSPLAEDNEQFF.

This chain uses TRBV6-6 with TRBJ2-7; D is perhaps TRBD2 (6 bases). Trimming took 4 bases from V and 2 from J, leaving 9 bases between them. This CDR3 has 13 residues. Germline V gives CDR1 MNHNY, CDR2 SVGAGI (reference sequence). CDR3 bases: TGTGCCAGCAGTTTCCGCGGGACCTACGAGCAGTACTTC. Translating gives CASSFRGTYEQYF.

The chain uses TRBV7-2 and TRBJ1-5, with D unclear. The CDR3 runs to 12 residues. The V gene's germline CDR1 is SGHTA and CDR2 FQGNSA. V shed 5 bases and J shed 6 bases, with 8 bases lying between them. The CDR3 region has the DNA TGTGCCAGCAGCCCTGGGCTTCAGCCCCAGCATTTT. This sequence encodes CASSPGLQPQHF.

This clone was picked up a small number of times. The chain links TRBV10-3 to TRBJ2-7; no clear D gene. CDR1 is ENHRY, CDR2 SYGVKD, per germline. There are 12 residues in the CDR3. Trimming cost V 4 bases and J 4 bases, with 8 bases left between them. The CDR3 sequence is CAISGTAYEQYF. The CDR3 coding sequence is TGTGCCATCAGTGGTACAGCTTACGAGCAGTACTTC.

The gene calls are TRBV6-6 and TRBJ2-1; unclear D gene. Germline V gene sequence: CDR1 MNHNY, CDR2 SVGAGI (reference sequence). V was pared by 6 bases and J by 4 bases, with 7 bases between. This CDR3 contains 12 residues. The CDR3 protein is CASSYPYNEQFF. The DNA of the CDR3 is TGTGCCAGCAGCTACCCGTACAATGAGCAGTTCTTC.

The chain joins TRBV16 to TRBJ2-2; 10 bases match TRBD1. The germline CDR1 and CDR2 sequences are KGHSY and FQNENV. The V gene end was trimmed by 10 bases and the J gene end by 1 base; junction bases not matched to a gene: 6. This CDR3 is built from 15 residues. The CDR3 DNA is TGTGCCACGACACGGACAGGGGGGAACACCGGGGAGCTGTTTTTT. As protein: CATTRTGGNTGELFF.

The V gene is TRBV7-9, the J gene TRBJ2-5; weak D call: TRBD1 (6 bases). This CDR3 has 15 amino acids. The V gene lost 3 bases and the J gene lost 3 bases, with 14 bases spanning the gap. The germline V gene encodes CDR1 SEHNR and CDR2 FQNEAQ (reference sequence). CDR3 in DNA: TGTGCCAGCAGCTTCGGCGGACAGATAAAAGAGACCCAGTACTTC. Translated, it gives CASSFGGQIKETQYF.

The CDR3 coding sequence is TGTGCCAGCAGTGAGTGGGCCAATTATTTCCACGAGCAGTACTTC. Translation gives CASSEWANYFHEQYF. The rearrangement links TRBV25-1 to TRBJ2-7; D is undetermined. V was cut by 3 bases and J by 5 bases, with 17 bases left in between. The CDR3 length is 15 residues. The germline V gene has CDR1 MGHDK and CDR2 SYGVNS.

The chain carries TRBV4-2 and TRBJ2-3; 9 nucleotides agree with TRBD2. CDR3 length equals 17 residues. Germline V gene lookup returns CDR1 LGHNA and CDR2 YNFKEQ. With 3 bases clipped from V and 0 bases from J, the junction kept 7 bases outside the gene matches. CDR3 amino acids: CASSQGVAGVSTDTQYF. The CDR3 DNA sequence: TGTGCCAGCAGCCAGGGAGTAGCGGGGGTTAGCACAGATACGCAGTATTTT.

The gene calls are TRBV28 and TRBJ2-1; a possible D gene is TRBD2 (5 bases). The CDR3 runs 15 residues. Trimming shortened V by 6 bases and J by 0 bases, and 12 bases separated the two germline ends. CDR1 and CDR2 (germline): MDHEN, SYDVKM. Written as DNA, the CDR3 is TGTGCCAGCAGAAATAGCGAGAGCTCCTACAATGAGCAGTTCTTC. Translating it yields CASRNSESSYNEQFF. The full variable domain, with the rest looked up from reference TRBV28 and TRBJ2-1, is DVKVTQSSRYLVKRTGEKVFLECVQDMDHENMFWYRQDPGLGLRLIYFSYDVKMKEKGDIPEGYSVSREKKERFSLILESASTNQTSMYLCASRNSESSYNEQFFGPGTRLTVL.